This T cell receptor beta chain was documented in a study of CD8+CD57+ T cells in acquired aplastic anemia. Study-wide points: Significant differences in CD8+ Simpson's diversity were not observed between patients and controls.

Notes on this clonotype: Its antigen remains unknown.

V lost 4 bases and J 7 bases, leaving 8 bases between the germline ends. The V gene's germline CDR1 is MNHNS and CDR2 SASEGT. This CDR3 is built from 12 residues. By flow cytometry, patients selected for sequencing had shown an expansion of CD8+CD57+ cells. Among the patients, none had received any therapy at the time of blood sampling. TCR beta VDJ combinations and CDR3 sequences were profiled from genomic DNA. TCRdb called the reads again in MiXCR, with one record for every CDR3 protein. Here the sample spans about 40,000 distinct CDR3 sequences, about 60% being singletons. This chain uses TRBV6-1 with TRBJ1-5, with unresolved D. This TCR came from a human donor with aplastic anemia. The specimen was sorted CD4+, CD8+, or CD8+CD57+ T cells (not recorded which) from PBMCs. The CDR3: CASSAQGQPQHF. The DNA for the CDR3 is TGTGCCAGCAGTGCCCAAGGGCAGCCCCAGCATTTT.